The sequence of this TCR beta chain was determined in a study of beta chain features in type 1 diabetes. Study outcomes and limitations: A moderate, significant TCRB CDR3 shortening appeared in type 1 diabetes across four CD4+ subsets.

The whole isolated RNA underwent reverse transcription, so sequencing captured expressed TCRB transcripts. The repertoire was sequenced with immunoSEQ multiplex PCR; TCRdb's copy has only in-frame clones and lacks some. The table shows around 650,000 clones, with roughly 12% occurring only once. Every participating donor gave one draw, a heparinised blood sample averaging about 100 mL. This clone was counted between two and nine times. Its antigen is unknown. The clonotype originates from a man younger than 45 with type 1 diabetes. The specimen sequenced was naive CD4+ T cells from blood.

In nucleotides, the CDR3 is TGTGCCAGCAGTGCTCAAGGACAGGGGGATGGCTACACCTTC. Amino acids: CASSAQGQGDGYTF. The rearrangement joins TRBV25-1 to TRBJ1-2, with 10 bases matching TRBD1. The ends lost 4 bases at V and 6 bases at J; junction bases unmatched: 5. CDR1 MGHDK and CDR2 SYGVNS come from the germline V gene. CDR3 length equals 14 residues.